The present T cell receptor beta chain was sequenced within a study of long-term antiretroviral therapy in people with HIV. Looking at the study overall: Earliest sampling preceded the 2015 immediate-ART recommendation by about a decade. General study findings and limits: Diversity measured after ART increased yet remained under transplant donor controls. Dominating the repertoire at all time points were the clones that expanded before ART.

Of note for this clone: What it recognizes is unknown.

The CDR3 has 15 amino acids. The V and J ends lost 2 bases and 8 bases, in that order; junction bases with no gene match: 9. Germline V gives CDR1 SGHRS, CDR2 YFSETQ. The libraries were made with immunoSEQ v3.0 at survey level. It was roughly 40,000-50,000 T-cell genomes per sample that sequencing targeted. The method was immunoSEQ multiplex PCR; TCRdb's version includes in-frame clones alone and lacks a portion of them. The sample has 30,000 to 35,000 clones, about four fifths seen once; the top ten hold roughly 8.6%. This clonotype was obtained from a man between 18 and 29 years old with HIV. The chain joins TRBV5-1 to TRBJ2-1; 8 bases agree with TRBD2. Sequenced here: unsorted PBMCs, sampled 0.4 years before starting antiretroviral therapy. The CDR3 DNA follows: TGCGCCAGCAGCTTTTCGGGACTAGTGGCCCATGAGCAGTTCTTC. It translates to CASSFSGLVAHEQFF.